This T cell receptor (beta chain) was recorded in a study of T cells in localized non-small cell lung cancer. Findings and limits, study-wide: Uninvolved adjacent lung had more T cell clonality than any other tissue, topping tumor. Adjacent lung tissue had a median roughly 52 of the top 100 clones found in the tumor.

Remarks on this clone: Its matching antigen is unknown.

This table comes from immunoSEQ multiplex PCR, and its TCRdb copy is limited to in-frame clones, with some not included. The sample includes tens of thousands of clones, roughly 86% seen only once; the top ten take less than 15%. Trimming removed 0 bases at V and 0 bases at J, with 13 bases between. Looked up from germline, CDR1 is MNHEY and CDR2 is SMNVEV (reference sequence). This CDR3 comprises 17 residues. Sequenced here: peripheral blood, sampled before any cancer treatment. This chain links TRBV27 with TRBJ2-3; maybe TRBD2 (7 bases). The receptor was isolated from an older female donor with stage I lung adenocarcinoma. The CDR3 loop is CASSLSGGGLSTDTQYF. CDR3 in DNA: TGTGCCAGCAGTTTATCGGGCGGGGGCCTTAGCACAGATACGCAGTATTTT.